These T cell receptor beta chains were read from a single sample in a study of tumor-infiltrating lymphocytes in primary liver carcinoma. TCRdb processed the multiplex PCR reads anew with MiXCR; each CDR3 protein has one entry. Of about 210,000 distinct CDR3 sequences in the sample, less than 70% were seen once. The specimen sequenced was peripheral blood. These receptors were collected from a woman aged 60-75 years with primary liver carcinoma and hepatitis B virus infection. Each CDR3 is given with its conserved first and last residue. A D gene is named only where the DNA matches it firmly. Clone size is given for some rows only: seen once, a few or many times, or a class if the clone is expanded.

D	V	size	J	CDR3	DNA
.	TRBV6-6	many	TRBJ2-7	CASKAGRTYEQYF	TGTGCCAGCAAAGCAGGGAGGACCTACGAGCAGTACTTC
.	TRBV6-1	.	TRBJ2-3	CASSEQGGSKIPSTQYF	TGTGCCAGCAGTGAACAAGGGGGATCTAAGATCCCATCTACGCAGTATTTT
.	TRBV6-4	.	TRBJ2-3	CASSDGRHGGDTQYF	TGTGCCAGCAGTGACGGGAGGCACGGGGGAGATACGCAGTATTTT
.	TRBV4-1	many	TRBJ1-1	CASSQNREYGAAFF	TGCGCCAGCAGCCAAAACAGGGAATACGGCGCAGCTTTCTTT
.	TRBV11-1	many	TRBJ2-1	CASSLAPWGARDEQFF	TGTGCCAGCAGCTTAGCGCCGTGGGGGGCTAGAGATGAGCAGTTCTTC
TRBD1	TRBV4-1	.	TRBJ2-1	CASSITQGAGVYDEQFF	TGCGCCAGCAGCATCACACAGGGGGCTGGGGTTTACGATGAGCAGTTCTTC
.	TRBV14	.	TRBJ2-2	CASSQVGGRLGLANTGELFF	TGTGCCAGCAGCCAAGTAGGGGGACGGCTTGGACTAGCGAACACCGGGGAGCTGTTTTTT
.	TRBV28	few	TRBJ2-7	CASSSSGLGYEQYF	TGTGCCAGCAGTTCCAGTGGCCTGGGGTACGAGCAGTACTTC
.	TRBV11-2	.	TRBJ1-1	CASSLFTYGKATEAFF	TGTGCCAGCAGCTTATTCACGTACGGCAAAGCCACTGAAGCTTTCTTT
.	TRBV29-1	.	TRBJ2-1	CRVARRSYSEQFF	TGCAGGGTTGCTCGGCGCTCCTACAGTGAGCAGTTCTTC
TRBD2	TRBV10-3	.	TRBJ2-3	CATLKPVAGFVGTQYF	TGTGCCACCCTTAAACCGGTAGCGGGCTTTGTGGGTACGCAGTATTTT
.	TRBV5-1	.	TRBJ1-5	CASSSKGGRSNQPRHF	TGCGCCAGCAGCAGTAAGGGGGGGCGAAGCAATCAGCCCCGGCATTTT
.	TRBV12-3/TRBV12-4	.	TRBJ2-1	CASSSPTGEGMQFF	TGTGCTAGCAGCTCGCCGACTGGGGAAGGGATGCAGTTCTTC
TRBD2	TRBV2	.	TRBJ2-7	CAGSDGGVYEQYF	TGTGCCGGCAGTGATGGGGGGGTATACGAGCAGTACTTC
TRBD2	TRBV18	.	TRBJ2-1	CASSPPASGGIYNEQFF	TGTGCCAGCTCACCACCGGCTAGCGGGGGGATATACAATGAGCAGTTCTTC
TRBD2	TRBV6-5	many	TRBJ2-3	CASSYSGLAGVDTQYF	TGTGCCAGCAGTTACTCCGGACTAGCGGGAGTAGATACGCAGTATTTT
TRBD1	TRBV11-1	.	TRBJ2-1	CVSSLGQASSYNEQFF	TGTGTCAGCAGCTTGGGACAGGCCAGCTCCTACAATGAGCAGTTCTTC
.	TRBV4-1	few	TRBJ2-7	CASSQGSGVYEQYF	TGCGCCAGCAGCCAAGGATCGGGAGTCTACGAGCAGTACTTC
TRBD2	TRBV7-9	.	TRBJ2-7	CASSLRPGGGYEQYF	TGTGCCAGCAGCCTCAGGCCGGGAGGGGGCTACGAGCAGTACTTC
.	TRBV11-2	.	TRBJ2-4	CASGTPQGFDIQYF	TGTGCCAGCGGCACCCCCCAGGGATTTGACATTCAGTACTTC
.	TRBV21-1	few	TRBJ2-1	CASSKVSSYNEQFF	TGTGCCAGCAGCAAAGTTTCCTCCTACAATGAGCAGTTCTTC
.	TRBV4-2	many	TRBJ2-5	CASSQDYSGIYQETQYF	TGTGCCAGCAGCCAAGATTACAGCGGAATATACCAAGAGACCCAGTACTTC
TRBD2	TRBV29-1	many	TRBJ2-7	CSVVALGLAAYEQYF	TGCAGCGTTGTTGCCTTGGGACTAGCGGCCTACGAGCAGTACTTC
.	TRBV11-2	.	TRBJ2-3	CASSSPWTDTDTQYF	TGTGCCAGCAGCTCCCCCTGGACCGACACAGATACGCAGTATTTT
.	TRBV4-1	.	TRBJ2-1	CASSQEGGTDMIGYNEQFF	TGCGCTAGCAGCCAAGAAGGCGGGACGGACATGATTGGGTACAATGAGCAGTTCTTC
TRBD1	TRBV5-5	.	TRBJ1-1	CASSYRDRGLTNTEAFF	TGTGCCAGCAGCTACCGGGACAGGGGACTGACGAACACTGAAGCTTTCTTT
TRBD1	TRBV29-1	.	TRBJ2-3	CSVHRGSDTQYF	TGCAGCGTACACAGGGGCTCAGATACGCAGTATTTT
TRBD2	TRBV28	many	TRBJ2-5	CASSFQRGTYQETQYF	TGTGCCAGCAGTTTCCAGCGGGGGACGTACCAAGAGACCCAGTACTTC
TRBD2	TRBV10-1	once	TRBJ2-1	CASSATGTSENEQFF	TGCGCCAGCAGTGCTACCGGGACTAGCGAGAATGAGCAGTTCTTC
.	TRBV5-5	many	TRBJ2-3	CASSHGPDTQYF	TGTGCCAGCAGCCATGGGCCAGATACGCAGTATTTT
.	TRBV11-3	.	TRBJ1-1	CASSLIGTGETFF	TGTGCCAGCAGCCTAATAGGGACGGGTGAAACTTTCTTT
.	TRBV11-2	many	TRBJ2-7	CASSFSLVAYEQYF	TGTGCCAGCAGCTTTAGTCTAGTCGCCTACGAGCAGTACTTC
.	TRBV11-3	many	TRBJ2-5	CASSLDLGGSRETQYF	TGTGCCAGCAGCTTAGATCTTGGGGGATCGAGGGAGACCCAGTACTTC